This TCR beta chain was retrieved from a study of cytomegalovirus exposure and HLA in healthy donors. V trimming: 0 bases; J trimming: 0 bases; junction bases outside the gene matches: 13. CDR3 length: 19 residues. It was with 60 Vbeta and 13 Jbeta primers that the PCR ran. TCRdb's table, derived via immunoSEQ multiplex PCR, lists solely in-frame clones and lacks some. The sample includes 150,000 to 200,000 clones, roughly 82% of them seen just once. Input material: PBMCs. The receptor comes from a woman aged 45-65 years in good health and CMV-seronegative. The chain has TRBV23-1 and TRBJ1-1, with 7 bases matching TRBD1. TRBV23-1 is an open reading frame whose function is uncertain. The CDR3 coding sequence is TGCGCCAGCAGTCAATCCCTGACAGGGAAAAGTCCTATGAACACTGAAGCTTTCTTT. This sequence encodes CASSQSLTGKSPMNTEAFF.